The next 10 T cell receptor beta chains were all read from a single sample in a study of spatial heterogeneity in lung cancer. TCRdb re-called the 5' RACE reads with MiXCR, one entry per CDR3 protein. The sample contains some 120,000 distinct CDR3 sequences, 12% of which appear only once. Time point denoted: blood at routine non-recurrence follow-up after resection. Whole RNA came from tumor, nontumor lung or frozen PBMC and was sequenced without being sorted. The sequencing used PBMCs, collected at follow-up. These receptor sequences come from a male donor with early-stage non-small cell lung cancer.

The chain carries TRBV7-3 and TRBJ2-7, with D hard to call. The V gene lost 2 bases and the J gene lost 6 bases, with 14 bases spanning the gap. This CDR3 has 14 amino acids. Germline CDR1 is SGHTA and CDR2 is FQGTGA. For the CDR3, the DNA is TGTGCCAGCAGCTTAGCCCAATCTAGTAGCGAGCAGTACTTC. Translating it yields CASSLAQSSSEQYF.

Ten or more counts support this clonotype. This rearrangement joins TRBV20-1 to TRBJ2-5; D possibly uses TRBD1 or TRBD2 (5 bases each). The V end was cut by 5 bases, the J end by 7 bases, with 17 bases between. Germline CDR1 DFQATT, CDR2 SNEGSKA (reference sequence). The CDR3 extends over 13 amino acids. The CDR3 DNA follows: TGCAGTGCTTACCCGAGGGGTTTGCGGACCCAGTACTTC. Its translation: CSAYPRGLRTQYF.

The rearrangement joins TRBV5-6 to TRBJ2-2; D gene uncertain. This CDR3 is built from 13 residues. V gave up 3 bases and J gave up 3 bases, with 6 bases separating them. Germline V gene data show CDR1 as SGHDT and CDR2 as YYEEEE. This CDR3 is CASSYEYTGELFF. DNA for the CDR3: TGTGCCAGCAGCTACGAATACACCGGGGAGCTGTTTTTT.

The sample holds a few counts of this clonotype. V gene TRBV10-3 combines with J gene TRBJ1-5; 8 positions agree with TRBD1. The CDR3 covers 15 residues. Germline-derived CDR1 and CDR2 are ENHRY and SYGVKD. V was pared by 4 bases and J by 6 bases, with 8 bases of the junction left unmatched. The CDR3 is CAISGGGQGAQPQHF. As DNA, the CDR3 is TGTGCCATCAGTGGAGGCGGGCAGGGGGCTCAGCCCCAGCATTTT.

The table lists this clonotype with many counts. CDR3 sequence reads: CASGRTEETQYF. Here the CDR3 DNA reads TGTGCCAGCGGCCGGACTGAAGAGACCCAGTACTTC. The genes are TRBV7-9 and TRBJ2-5; a possible D gene is TRBD2 (5 bases). The CDR3 runs 12 residues. Germline assignment: CDR1 SEHNR and CDR2 FQNEAQ (reference sequence). V was shortened by 8 bases and J by 3 bases, with 10 bases between the two germline ends.

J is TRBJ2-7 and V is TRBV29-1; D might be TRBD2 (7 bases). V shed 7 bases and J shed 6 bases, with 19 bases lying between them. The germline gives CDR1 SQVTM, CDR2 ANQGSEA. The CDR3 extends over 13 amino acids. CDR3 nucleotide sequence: TGCAGCGCCCGCGGGGGCGCCCGTCCCGAGCAGTACTTC. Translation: CSARGGARPEQYF.

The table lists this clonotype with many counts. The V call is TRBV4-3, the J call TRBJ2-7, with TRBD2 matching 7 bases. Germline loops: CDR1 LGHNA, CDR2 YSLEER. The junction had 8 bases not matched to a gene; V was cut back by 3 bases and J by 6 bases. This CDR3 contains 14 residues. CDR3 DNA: TGCGCCAGCAGCCAGGGGAGGGTTTCGGGCGAGCAGTACTTC. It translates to CASSQGRVSGEQYF.

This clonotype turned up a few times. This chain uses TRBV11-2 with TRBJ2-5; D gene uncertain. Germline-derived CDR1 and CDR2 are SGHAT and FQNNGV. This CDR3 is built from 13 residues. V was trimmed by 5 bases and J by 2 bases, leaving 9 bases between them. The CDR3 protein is CASSAPDQETQYF. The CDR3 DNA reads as TGTGCCAGCAGCGCGCCGGATCAAGAGACCCAGTACTTC.

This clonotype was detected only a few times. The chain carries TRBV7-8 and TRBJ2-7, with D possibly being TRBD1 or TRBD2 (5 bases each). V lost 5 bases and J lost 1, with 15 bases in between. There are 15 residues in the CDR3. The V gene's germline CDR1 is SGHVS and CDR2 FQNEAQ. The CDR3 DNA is TGTGCCAGCAGCGTCTCTCGGGGCCCTTCCTACGAGCAGTACTTC. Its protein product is CASSVSRGPSYEQYF. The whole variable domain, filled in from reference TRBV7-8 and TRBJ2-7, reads GAGVSQSPRYKVAKRGQDVALRCDPISGHVSLFWYQQALGQGPEFLTYFQNEAQLDKSGLPSDRFFAERPEGSVSTLKIQRTQQEDSAVYLCASSVSRGPSYEQYFGPGTRLTVT.

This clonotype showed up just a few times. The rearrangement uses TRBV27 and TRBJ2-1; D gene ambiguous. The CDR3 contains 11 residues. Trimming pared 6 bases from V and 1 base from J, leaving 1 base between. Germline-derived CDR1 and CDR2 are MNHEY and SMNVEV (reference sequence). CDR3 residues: CASRSYNEQFF. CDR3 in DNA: TGTGCCAGCAGATCCTACAATGAGCAGTTCTTC.